This TCR beta chain stems from a study of T cells after yellow fever vaccination. Overall study findings and caveats: Clonotypes shared by both compartments, CD4 and CD8, made up a small share.

CDR1 is GTSNPN and CDR2 is SVGIG in the germline V gene (reference sequence). V was clipped by 2 bases and J by 6 bases; unmatched bases: 7. The CDR3 extends over 13 amino acids. They built TCR cDNA with 5'RACE template switching, a step that put in a universal primer site and UMIs. TCRdb analysed the 5' RACE reads with MiXCR anew, one entry per CDR3 protein. The repertoire holds 300,000 or so distinct CDR3 sequences, with approximately 8% as singletons. About this clonotype: What it binds is unknown.

The source of this sequence is a man younger than 35 who received the YFV17D yellow fever vaccine. The chain joins TRBV30 to TRBJ2-7, with 7 bases fitting TRBD1. The starting material was CD4+ T cells sorted from PBMCs, obtained 5 days after the yellow fever booster vaccination. The CDR3 sequence is CAWSSQGHGEQYF. In DNA form, the CDR3 reads TGTGCCTGGAGTTCACAGGGGCATGGCGAGCAGTACTTC.